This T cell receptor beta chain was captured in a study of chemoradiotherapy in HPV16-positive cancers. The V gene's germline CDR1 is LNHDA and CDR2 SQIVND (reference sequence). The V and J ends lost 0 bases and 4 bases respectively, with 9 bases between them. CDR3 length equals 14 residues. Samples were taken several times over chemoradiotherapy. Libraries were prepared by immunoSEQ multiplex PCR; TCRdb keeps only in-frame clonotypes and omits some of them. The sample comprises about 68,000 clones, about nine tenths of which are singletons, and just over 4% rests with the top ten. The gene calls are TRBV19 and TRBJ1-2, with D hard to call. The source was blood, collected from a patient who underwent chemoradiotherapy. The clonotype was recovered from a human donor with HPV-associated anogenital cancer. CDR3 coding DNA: TGTGCCAGTAGTATAGAGTCGAGTTTCTATGGCTACACCTTC. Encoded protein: CASSIESSFYGYTF. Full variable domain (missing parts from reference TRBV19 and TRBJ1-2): DGGITQSPKYLFRKEGQNVTLSCEQNLNHDAMYWYRQDPGQGLRLIYYSQIVNDFQKGDIAEGYSVSREKKESFPLTVTSAQKNPTAFYLCASSIESSFYGYTFGSGTRLTVV.